This TCR beta chain was found in a study of blood T cell dynamics during melanoma immunotherapy. The time point: pre-treatment baseline. Sequencing used immunoSEQ multiplex PCR; TCRdb keeps in-frame clones, though not all of them. This table has tens of thousands of clones, roughly 86% appearing once. The CDR3 spans 16 residues. Germline CDR1 reads SEHNR; CDR2 reads FQNEAQ (reference sequence). J was trimmed by 2 bases and V by 1 base; bases with no gene match: 5. This TCR was sampled from a human donor with melanoma. Material: blood, obtained from a patient treated with checkpoint blockade. The J gene is TRBJ2-3, the V gene TRBV7-9, with 8 bases identical to TRBD2. CDR3 nucleotide sequence: TGTGCCAGCAGCTTAGGCGGGGGGACGGACACAGATACGCAGTATTTT. Its protein product is CASSLGGGTDTDTQYF. The full variable domain, its missing parts supplied by reference TRBV7-9 and TRBJ2-3, is DTGVSQNPRHKITKRGQNVTFRCDPISEHNRLYWYRQTLGQGPEFLTYFQNEAQLEKSRLLSDRFSAERPKGSFSTLEIQRTEQGDSAMYLCASSLGGGTDTDTQYFGPGTRLTVL.